A selection of T cell receptor beta chains follows, all from one sample in a study of T cells in tuberculosis. This table comes from immunoSEQ multiplex PCR, and its TCRdb copy is limited to in-frame clones, with some not included. In the table there are 88,000 or so clones, approximately 91% of which are singletons. The sample taken for sequencing was CD1b-GMM tetramer-negative cells sorted from PBMCs. The receptors stem from an adult woman with latent tuberculosis. The CDR3 runs from the conserved cysteine through the conserved F or W. A D gene is named only where the DNA matches it firmly.

v_call d_call cdr3_aa
TRBV19 NA CASSMSGISNTEAFF
TRBV7-2 NA CASSLVGGRDYEQFF
TRBV27 NA CASSLAGWGLPYGYTF
TRBV19 NA CASSIAGGKNYGYTF
TRBV6-5 NA CASSSEGEGYTF
TRBV10-1 NA CASSWDTGKSPLHF
TRBV4-1 NA CASSQEPGAYEQYF
TRBV4-1 NA CASSRLTGRPLHF
TRBV2 NA CASSEEAVDYTGELFF
TRBV5-1 NA CASSLAGALTGYTF
TRBV25-1 TRBD1 CASSESGTGVYGYTF
TRBV19 TRBD1 CASSYLTPGQGAFF
TRBV27 NA CASSPPAMMRNMNTEAFF
TRBV27 NA CASRATGFGNTIYF
TRBV19 NA CASSLTGWSYNSPLHF
TRBV30 TRBD1 CAWRGQGSDGYTF
TRBV11-3 TRBD2 CASSLTSGGADTQYF
TRBV10-3 NA CAITEGGFEQFF
TRBV6-1 NA CASSPTVQLGTEAFF
TRBV7-6 NA CASSPSRGYQETQYF
TRBV5-6 NA CASSLVGGIGDGYTF
TRBV4-3 TRBD2 CASSQESGGTQGDTQYF
TRBV7-9 TRBD1 CASSLAGQGYGYTF
TRBV5-1 NA CASSLVSGGAKGNTEAFF
TRBV15 NA CATSRGTMNTEAFF
TRBV5-1 TRBD1 CASSFTGDREQYF
TRBV7-3 NA CASSLSQGRTDTQYF
TRBV29-1 NA CSISRGDYGYTF
TRBV28 NA CASSFLPGGDEAFF
TRBV20-1 NA CSARDQNTIYF
TRBV10-2 TRBD1 CASKRGTGEETQYF
TRBV14 NA CASSPGVTEAFF
TRBV2 TRBD2 CASSEWRGGTDTQYF
TRBV18 NA CASSPRGDSNQPQHF
TRBV5-1 TRBD1 CASSLGQGAIGNTIYF
TRBV10-3 TRBD1 CAISEGLTGGVTEAFF
TRBV10-3 NA CAISETGGRYNEQFF
TRBV4-2 NA CASSQESAGNTEAFF
TRBV11-3 TRBD2 CASSSGTSMPGELFF
TRBV7-2 TRBD2 CASSSASAGGYHTQYF
TRBV27 NA CASSPGLRYGYTF
TRBV27 TRBD1 CASSLSVGQGAGNSPLHF
TRBV4-2 TRBD1 CASSHHRGSVTEAFF
TRBV27 NA CASRAPGSSGANVLTF
TRBV4-1 NA CASSQAGTQNTEAFF
TRBV4-2 TRBD1 CASSQRQGAPSGANVLTF
TRBV13 TRBD2 CASSLVAGGTYNEQFF
TRBV7-8 NA CASSLGDFYNSPLHF
TRBV5-4 TRBD1 CASSRDRAGQPQHF
TRBV4-1 TRBD2 CASSLKTSGGVSTQYF
TRBV6-6 NA CASSYSSSAAGETQYF
TRBV12-5 NA CASGLRSTDTQYF
TRBV5-1 TRBD2 CASSSGLAGGNNEQFF
TRBV11-3 TRBD2 CASSSGTSGRHRTGELFF
TRBV19 NA CASSIGTPWGYTF